The clone carrying this T cell receptor (beta chain) was detected only once. Its specificity is unknown. This sample is part of a study of cytomegalovirus exposure and HLA in healthy donors. The study's findings and limits: The study flagged around 160 TCR beta chains as cytomegalovirus-associated. Presence/absence analyses rested on an assumption that sequencing depth was roughly uniform across donors. Rarity characterized most TCR sequences, yet some public TCRs appeared in many donors.

In the PCR, 60 Vbeta and 13 Jbeta primers were used. The assay was immunoSEQ multiplex PCR, and TCRdb's table has in-frame clones only and misses some. The table includes hundreds of thousands of clones, roughly 70% detected once. Material: PBMCs. This sequence originates from a female donor in good health and CMV-seronegative.

The CDR3 nucleotides are TGTGCCAGCAGCTTAAGGGACAGGAGCACAGATACGCAGTATTTT. This codes for CASSLRDRSTDTQYF. The chain uses TRBV11-2 and TRBJ2-3; 8 bases match TRBD1. V gave up 2 bases and J gave up 0 bases; unmatched junction bases: 1. The CDR3 length is 15 residues. Germline values: CDR1 SGHAT, CDR2 FQNNGV.